This is a list of T cell receptor beta chains from one sample in a study of blood T cell repertoires in COVID-19. The assay was immunoSEQ multiplex PCR, and TCRdb's table has in-frame clones only and misses some. The sample shows 250,000 to 300,000 clones, 85% to 90% of them seen only once. The sequencing input was PBMCs or T cells enriched from blood (not recorded which). The receptors derive from a woman in her sixties in a cohort exposed to, infected with or recovered from COVID-19 (not recorded which). The CDR3 runs from the conserved cysteine through the conserved F or W. Fields, in order: D gene, clone size, V gene, J gene, CDR3 protein, CDR3 DNA. A D gene is named only where the DNA matches it firmly. Some rows have no size entry. The others give once, few or many, or a class for an expanded clone.

d_gene: TRBD2; abundance: -; v_gene: TRBV5-4; j_gene: TRBJ2-1; CDR3aa: CASVTSGSYNEQFF; CDR3nt: TGTGCCAGCGTGACTAGCGGGTCCTACAATGAGCAGTTCTTC
d_gene: TRBD2; abundance: -; v_gene: TRBV7-3; j_gene: TRBJ2-1; CDR3aa: CASSLSSGDYNEQFF; CDR3nt: TGTGCCAGCAGCTTGTCTAGCGGGGATTACAATGAGCAGTTCTTC
d_gene: TRBD1; abundance: -; v_gene: TRBV19; j_gene: TRBJ2-2; CDR3aa: CASRPRTGASSLAGELFF; CDR3nt: TGTGCCAGTAGGCCCCGGACAGGGGCCAGTTCATTGGCCGGGGAGCTGTTTTTT
d_gene: -; abundance: -; v_gene: TRBV2; j_gene: TRBJ2-7; CDR3aa: CASSSSDKSYEQYF; CDR3nt: TGTGCCAGCAGTAGTTCGGACAAGTCCTACGAGCAGTACTTC
d_gene: TRBD2; abundance: -; v_gene: TRBV19; j_gene: TRBJ2-2; CDR3aa: CASSSGTRWTGELFF; CDR3nt: TGTGCCAGTAGTAGCGGGACTAGATGGACCGGGGAGCTGTTTTTT
d_gene: -; abundance: -; v_gene: TRBV5-1; j_gene: TRBJ2-2; CDR3aa: CASSSRGNNTGELFF; CDR3nt: TGCGCCAGCAGCTCCAGGGGCAACAACACCGGGGAGCTGTTTTTT
d_gene: -; abundance: once; v_gene: TRBV6-5; j_gene: TRBJ1-1; CDR3aa: CASSSQRRPEAFF; CDR3nt: TGTGCCAGCAGTTCCCAACGGCGGCCAGAAGCTTTCTTT
d_gene: -; abundance: -; v_gene: TRBV6-2/TRBV6-3; j_gene: TRBJ2-1; CDR3aa: CASSYLAGKISSYNEQFF; CDR3nt: TGTGCCAGCAGTTACTTGGCGGGAAAAATTAGCTCCTACAATGAGCAGTTCTTC
d_gene: TRBD2; abundance: -; v_gene: TRBV11-1; j_gene: TRBJ2-1; CDR3aa: CASSLTSGRKNEQFF; CDR3nt: TGTGCCAGCAGCTTAACTAGCGGGAGGAAGAATGAGCAGTTCTTC
d_gene: -; abundance: -; v_gene: TRBV5-1; j_gene: TRBJ2-5; CDR3aa: CASAGQAETQYF; CDR3nt: TGCGCGTCCGCCGGCCAGGCAGAGACCCAGTACTTC
d_gene: TRBD2; abundance: -; v_gene: TRBV28; j_gene: TRBJ2-3; CDR3aa: CASKLAGGGDTQYF; CDR3nt: TGTGCCAGCAAGCTAGCGGGAGGTGGAGATACGCAGTATTTT
d_gene: TRBD2; abundance: -; v_gene: TRBV5-5; j_gene: TRBJ2-1; CDR3aa: CASSRTSGPDNEQFF; CDR3nt: TGTGCCAGCAGCCGGACTAGCGGTCCTGACAATGAGCAGTTCTTC
d_gene: TRBD1; abundance: -; v_gene: TRBV10-3; j_gene: TRBJ2-3; CDR3aa: CAISDPGQGVTDTQYF; CDR3nt: TGTGCCATCAGTGACCCGGGACAGGGAGTGACAGATACGCAGTATTTT
d_gene: -; abundance: -; v_gene: TRBV4-1; j_gene: TRBJ1-3; CDR3aa: CASSQLHTGTSGNTIYF; CDR3nt: TGCGCCAGCAGCCAATTACACACAGGGACCTCTGGAAACACCATATATTTT
d_gene: -; abundance: -; v_gene: TRBV5-1; j_gene: TRBJ2-3; CDR3aa: CASSGGLTHTDTQYF; CDR3nt: TGCGCCAGCAGCGGAGGACTCACACACACAGATACGCAGTATTTT
d_gene: -; abundance: -; v_gene: TRBV10-2; j_gene: TRBJ2-5; CDR3aa: CASRVAVEGETQYF; CDR3nt: TGCGCCAGCAGAGTAGCGGTCGAGGGGGAGACCCAGTACTTC
d_gene: -; abundance: -; v_gene: TRBV6-5; j_gene: TRBJ2-3; CDR3aa: CASSYGRETDTQYF; CDR3nt: TGTGCCAGCAGTTACGGACGGGAGACAGATACGCAGTATTTT
d_gene: -; abundance: -; v_gene: TRBV21-1; j_gene: TRBJ2-2; CDR3aa: CASSKAQARTGELFF; CDR3nt: TGTGCCAGCAGCAAAGCCCAAGCGCGCACCGGGGAGCTGTTTTTT
d_gene: -; abundance: -; v_gene: TRBV7-7; j_gene: TRBJ2-1; CDR3aa: CASSLYSGLEGRNEQFF; CDR3nt: TGTGCTAGCAGCTTATATAGCGGCCTGGAGGGGCGCAATGAGCAGTTCTTC
d_gene: TRBD2; abundance: -; v_gene: TRBV6-5; j_gene: TRBJ2-7; CDR3aa: CATFDPGTSNYEQYF; CDR3nt: TGTGCCACCTTTGATCCCGGGACTAGCAACTACGAGCAGTACTTC
d_gene: TRBD1; abundance: -; v_gene: TRBV30; j_gene: TRBJ1-2; CDR3aa: CASFRTGGFSRIRGYTF; CDR3nt: TGTGCCTCATTCCGGACAGGGGGCTTTAGTAGGATTCGTGGCTACACCTTC
d_gene: -; abundance: -; v_gene: TRBV19; j_gene: TRBJ1-5; CDR3aa: CASSMSFYSNQPQHF; CDR3nt: TGTGCCAGTAGTATGAGCTTTTATAGCAATCAGCCCCAGCATTTT
d_gene: -; abundance: -; v_gene: TRBV6-5; j_gene: TRBJ2-7; CDR3aa: CASQGADSYEQYF; CDR3nt: TGTGCCAGCCAAGGGGCAGACTCCTACGAGCAGTACTTC
d_gene: -; abundance: -; v_gene: TRBV30; j_gene: TRBJ1-5; CDR3aa: CAWSVAKNQPQHF; CDR3nt: TGTGCCTGGAGTGTAGCAAAAAATCAGCCCCAGCATTTT
d_gene: TRBD1; abundance: -; v_gene: TRBV7-3; j_gene: TRBJ1-1; CDR3aa: CASSPDRGSEAFF; CDR3nt: TGTGCCAGCAGCCCGGACAGGGGCTCTGAAGCTTTCTTT
d_gene: TRBD1; abundance: -; v_gene: TRBV4-2; j_gene: TRBJ2-7; CDR3aa: CASSQALNFRDRVHEQYF; CDR3nt: TGTGCCAGCAGCCAGGCCCTCAATTTCCGGGACAGGGTCCACGAGCAGTACTTC
d_gene: -; abundance: -; v_gene: TRBV28; j_gene: TRBJ1-6; CDR3aa: CASSSPGGRSPLHF; CDR3nt: TGTGCCAGCAGCTCTCCCGGAGGGCGGTCACCCCTCCACTTT
d_gene: TRBD2; abundance: once; v_gene: TRBV24-1; j_gene: TRBJ2-5; CDR3aa: CATSELPGLAGIQETQYF; CDR3nt: TGTGCCACCAGTGAGTTGCCGGGACTAGCGGGCATCCAAGAGACCCAGTACTTC
d_gene: TRBD1; abundance: -; v_gene: TRBV2; j_gene: TRBJ1-3; CDR3aa: CASSLQGASGNTIYF; CDR3nt: TGTGCCAGCAGTTTACAGGGGGCATCTGGAAACACCATATATTTT
d_gene: -; abundance: -; v_gene: TRBV7-9; j_gene: TRBJ2-2; CDR3aa: CASSLTSMNTGELFF; CDR3nt: TGTGCCAGCAGCTTAACTAGCATGAACACCGGGGAGCTGTTTTTT
d_gene: TRBD1; abundance: -; v_gene: TRBV7-2; j_gene: TRBJ2-5; CDR3aa: CASSPDRSQETQYF; CDR3nt: TGTGCCAGCAGCCCGGACAGGTCCCAAGAGACCCAGTACTTC
d_gene: -; abundance: -; v_gene: TRBV2; j_gene: TRBJ1-6; CDR3aa: CASGSGAAGSPLHF; CDR3nt: TGTGCCAGCGGTTCCGGAGCCGCCGGTTCACCCCTCCACTTT
d_gene: TRBD2; abundance: -; v_gene: TRBV13; j_gene: TRBJ2-3; CDR3aa: CASSLDSSGTQYF; CDR3nt: TGTGCCAGCAGCTTAGACTCTAGCGGTACGCAGTATTTT
d_gene: TRBD2; abundance: -; v_gene: TRBV7-3; j_gene: TRBJ2-3; CDR3aa: CASSSSRGRVTDTQYF; CDR3nt: TGTGCCAGCAGCTCCTCTCGCGGGAGGGTTACAGATACGCAGTATTTT
d_gene: TRBD1; abundance: -; v_gene: TRBV29-1; j_gene: TRBJ2-1; CDR3aa: CSVEGGETGAVSYNEQFF; CDR3nt: TGCAGCGTTGAAGGTGGGGAGACAGGGGCTGTTTCCTACAATGAGCAGTTCTTC
d_gene: -; abundance: -; v_gene: TRBV5-4; j_gene: TRBJ1-2; CDR3aa: CASIPGGGGRFNYGYTF; CDR3nt: TGTGCCAGCATCCCAGGCGGCGGGGGGCGCTTTAATTATGGCTACACCTTC